This paragraph covers one T cell receptor beta chain sequence. This entry comes from a study of T cells in Graves' hyperthyroidism and ophthalmopathy. This CDR3 is built from 15 residues. V lost 11 bases to trimming and J lost 1 base, with 17 bases between them. The germline V gene encodes CDR1 MNHEY and CDR2 SMNVEV (reference sequence). Amplification targeted TCR beta CDR3 regions from RNA transcripts. TCR CDR3 regions were first amplified by RT-PCR with HTBI primers. TCRdb passed the multiplex PCR reads through MiXCR, listing each CDR3 protein once. This table has a few hundred thousand distinct CDR3 sequences, about 16% appearing once.

The clonotype originates from a woman aged 40 to 49 with Graves' ophthalmopathy. V is TRBV27 and J is TRBJ2-2; possible D gene TRBD2, 6 bases. What was sequenced was blood. The CDR3 DNA sequence: TGTGCCGCAATCTTCGGGCGGGAGAACACCGGGGAGCTGTTTTTT. Its protein product is CAAIFGRENTGELFF.